What follows are 11 T cell receptor beta chains derived from one specimen sequenced in a study of cytomegalovirus exposure and HLA in healthy donors. This table comes from immunoSEQ multiplex PCR, and its TCRdb copy is limited to in-frame clones, with some not included. The sample lists 150,000 to 180,000 clones, about 82% occurring once. The sequenced material came from PBMCs. These receptors originate from a human donor in good health.

This chain links TRBV5-1 with TRBJ2-1; 8 bases are a match to TRBD1. The length of the CDR3 is 16 residues. In germline, CDR1 is SGHRS, CDR2 YFSETQ. The V gene end was trimmed by 3 bases and the J gene end by 5 bases; junction bases not matched to a gene: 10. CDR3 nucleotides: TGCGCCAGCAGCTCCCGGGACAGGCCACTCAACAATGAGCAGTTCTTC. It encodes CASSSRDRPLNNEQFF.

The gene calls are TRBV7-6 and TRBJ2-1; 10 nucleotides line up with TRBD1. Germline CDR1 reads SGHVS; CDR2 reads FNYEAQ. The CDR3 has 14 amino acids. With 5 bases clipped from V and 7 bases from J, the junction kept 5 bases outside the gene matches. The CDR3 loop is CASSPRDRGNEQFF. The CDR3 region has the DNA TGTGCCAGCAGCCCCCGGGACAGGGGAAATGAGCAGTTCTTC.

This rearrangement joins TRBV28 to TRBJ2-6, with 8 nucleotides matching TRBD1. Germline V gives CDR1 MDHEN, CDR2 SYDVKM. CDR3 size: 19 residues. V lost 5 bases to trimming and J lost 0 bases; unmatched junction nucleotides: 12. In DNA, the CDR3 is TGTGCCAGCAGTGATTACAAGACAGGGGTTCGCTCTGGGGCCAACGTCCTGACTTTC. Translating gives CASSDYKTGVRSGANVLTF.

The chain couples TRBV27 to TRBJ2-3; D may be TRBD1 (6 bases). The CDR3 spans 17 residues. Germline loops: CDR1 MNHEY, CDR2 SMNVEV (reference sequence). V was clipped by 2 bases and J by 2 bases, with 17 bases between them. For the CDR3, the DNA is TGTGCCAGCAGTTTAGAGGGCGGACAGCCCGACACAGATACGCAGTATTTT. Translated: CASSLEGGQPDTDTQYF.

The V gene is TRBV6-5, the J gene TRBJ1-5, with unresolved D. The V gene lost 6 bases and the J gene lost 0 bases, with 6 bases spanning the gap. Germline assignment: CDR1 MNHEY and CDR2 SVGAGI. There are 13 residues in the CDR3. CDR3 coding DNA: TGTGCCAGCAGCCAGTATAGCAATCAGCCCCAGCATTTT. Protein sequence: CASSQYSNQPQHF.

A few counts support this clone. The V gene is TRBV5-1, the J gene TRBJ1-2, with 7 bases lining up with TRBD1. The CDR3 runs to 13 residues. Trimming cost V 7 bases and J 2 bases; bases outside gene matches: 5. Germline values: CDR1 SGHRS, CDR2 YFSETQ. The CDR3 loop reads CASRPGQNYGYTF. The CDR3 DNA reads as TGCGCCAGCCGACCGGGACAGAACTATGGCTACACCTTC.

V and J are TRBV7-8 and TRBJ1-1, with D hard to call. The V and J ends lost 4 bases and 2 bases respectively, with 5 bases between them. This CDR3 region has 12 residues. Germline V gene sequence: CDR1 SGHVS, CDR2 FQNEAQ. The CDR3 region has the DNA TGTGCCAGCAGCTCGCGAAACACTGAAGCTTTCTTT. It is translated as CASSSRNTEAFF.

The chain joins TRBV7-9 to TRBJ1-4; D is possibly TRBD1 (5 bases). In germline, CDR1 is SEHNR, CDR2 FQNEAQ (reference sequence). The CDR3 length is 17 residues. Trimming left V 2 bases short and J 0 bases short, with 13 bases between. The DNA for the CDR3 is TGTGCCAGCAGCTTAAGAGACAGACCTGCAACTAATGAAAAACTGTTTTTT. Translation: CASSLRDRPATNEKLFF.

This chain uses TRBV11-2 with TRBJ2-3; 13 bases are shared with TRBD2. The CDR3 covers 17 residues. The ends lost 3 bases at V and 4 bases at J; junction bases unmatched: 7. The germline V gene encodes CDR1 SGHAT and CDR2 FQNNGV. The CDR3 DNA reads as TGTGCCAGCAGCTTTTCCGGACTAGCGGGAGTCCCAGATACGCAGTATTTT. It specifies CASSFSGLAGVPDTQYF.

The gene calls are TRBV27 and TRBJ1-5; 9 nucleotides align to TRBD1. J lost 5 bases, V lost 6 bases, and 11 bases had no gene match. The CDR3 covers 16 residues. The germline V gene has CDR1 MNHEY and CDR2 SMNVEV (reference sequence). The CDR3 DNA sequence: TGTGCCAGCAGATTAGAATCCCGGACAGGGGATCAGCCCCAGCATTTT. Protein sequence: CASRLESRTGDQPQHF.

This clone was detected only once. V and J are TRBV4-3 and TRBJ2-1; 13 bases fit TRBD2. This CDR3 contains 15 residues. Germline assignment: CDR1 LGHNA and CDR2 YSLEER. Trimming removed 5 bases from V and 6 bases from J; junction bases left unmatched: 4. The CDR3 protein is CASSVTSGGANEQFF. In DNA, the CDR3 is TGCGCCAGCAGCGTAACTAGCGGGGGGGCCAATGAGCAGTTCTTC.